The clone carrying this T cell receptor (beta chain) was counted only a few times. Assay: immunoSEQ multiplex PCR; the TCRdb copy retains only in-frame clones and omits some. The data contain about 670,000 clones, just under 90% of them singletons. The CDR3 contains 12 residues. CDR1 and CDR2 from the germline V gene are GTSNPN and SVGIG (reference sequence). V shed 1 base and J shed 1 base, with 4 bases lying between them. This specimen comes from a study of blood T cell repertoires in COVID-19. This sequence was found in a woman aged 18-29 years with acute or convalescent COVID-19. The specimen sequenced was peripheral blood. V usage is TRBV30 and J usage is TRBJ1-1; D is unresolved. The CDR3 DNA follows: TGTGCCTGGAGTGACGGGAACACTGAAGCTTTCTTT. It specifies CAWSDGNTEAFF.